This T cell receptor (beta chain) was identified in a study of shared clonotypes between healthy human individuals. Clones were sequenced by immunoSEQ multiplex PCR, and TCRdb holds only the in-frame ones, with some missing. The table shows over 2,000,000 clones, with just under 95% occurring only once. Points on this clone: Its antigen remains unidentified.

Selected positively for CCR7 and CD45RO-negative, naive CD8 cells excluded terminally differentiated effector memory CD45RA+ cells. CDR1 and CDR2 (germline): MNHNY, SVGAGI (reference sequence). The V end lost 0 bases, the J end lost 2 bases, and 9 bases lay between the germline ends. This CDR3 region has 15 residues. General study findings and limits: For naive CD4 cells, roughly 5% of clonotypes were shared across a few donors. Among non-shared clonotypes, generation probabilities were lower than among those shared by all four donors.

Sample: naive CD8+ T cells from PBMCs. The sequence was collected from a man between 18 and 35 years old in good health. Some clones in this sample may be carry-over from other donors' samples. This sequence joins TRBV6-6 and TRBJ2-3; D may be TRBD2 (5 bases). The CDR3 DNA is TGTGCCAGCAGTTACTCGCTAGCAGACACAGATACGCAGTATTTT. It translates to CASSYSLADTDTQYF.